This T cell receptor beta chain was sequenced during a study of blood T cells in healthy people across ages. Whole-study context: Capture by template switching was about one barcoded beta molecule per two T cells.

Findings and caveats of the study: Possibly confounding the expanded clonotype changes was the fact that donor CMV status was unknown.

The CDR3 contains 12 residues. CDR1 LNHDA and CDR2 SQIVND come from the germline V gene (reference sequence). V lost 5 bases and J 6 bases, leaving 9 bases between the germline ends. On this clonotype: Its antigen remains unknown.

A J-beta primer mix and a sample-barcoded 5' primer were used in a second PCR of about 7 to 12 cycles. TCRdb independently ran MiXCR on the 5' RACE reads; one entry per CDR3 protein. The sample has 910,000 or so distinct CDR3 sequences; just over 50% are singletons. The receptor was derived from a woman in her sixties in good health. The sample was blood. The rearrangement links TRBV19 to TRBJ2-3; D call uncertain. The DNA of the CDR3 is TGTGCCAGTAGTTCCGGGTTTGATACGCAGTATTTT. Translation gives CASSSGFDTQYF.